This passage covers 23 T cell receptor beta chains from one sample sequenced in a study of T cell repertoires in cytomegalovirus infection (dated by TCRdb to the late 2010s). TCRdb lists the instrument as Illumina HiSeq 1500. In-frame beta chains were kept once TCRdb had trimmed the public reads at Q25 with fastp and called clones with MiXCR. One record per CDR3 amino acid sequence lists the most common genes and DNA. In all, the sample holds about 490,000 distinct CDR3 sequences, and about 10% of those were seen once. The ten largest clonotypes hold 9.5% to 13% of the sample. Input material: PBMCs. The receptors derive from a human donor in good health (CMV status not recorded). Some clones in this sample may be carry-over from other donors' samples.

This clonotype occurred a few times. The chain uses TRBV5-1 and TRBJ1-5; TRBD1 matches at 8 bases. Germline loops: CDR1 SGHRS, CDR2 YFSETQ. This CDR3 comprises 13 residues. Unmatched junction bases numbered 3, after V lost 5 bases and J lost 5 bases. Here the CDR3 reads CASRQGGDQPQHF. The CDR3 nucleotides are TGCGCCAGCAGACAGGGGGGTGATCAGCCCCAGCATTTT.

This clonotype was detected ten times or more. The chain couples TRBV12-5 to TRBJ1-6; D unresolved. The CDR3 contains 12 residues. Germline CDR1 reads LGHNT; CDR2 reads FRNRAP. V was pared by 5 bases and J by 14 bases, with 13 bases between. CDR3 loop: CASGPTVLALHF. The CDR3 DNA follows: TGTGCTAGTGGTCCAACGGTCCTGGCCCTCCACTTT.

This clonotype showed up many times. This rearrangement joins TRBV10-2 to TRBJ2-7; no firm D call. Trimming left V 5 bases short and J 1 base short, with 9 bases between. CDR3 length: 13 amino acids. Germline assignment: CDR1 WSHSY and CDR2 SAAADI. The CDR3 bases are TGCGCCAGCAGTACCGGGTCGTCCTACGAGCAGTACTTC. Translating it yields CASSTGSSYEQYF.

This clonotype was counted a few times. The CDR3 sequence: CASSQDQRVIYNEQFF. CDR3 sequence (DNA): TGCGCCAGCAGCCAAGACCAGCGGGTGATTTACAATGAGCAGTTCTTC. This chain connects TRBV4-1 to TRBJ2-1, with D possibly TRBD2 on 6 matching bases. CDR1 is MGHRA and CDR2 is YSYEKL in the germline V gene. The CDR3 covers 16 residues. The ends were cut back, 0 bases at V and 4 bases at J, with 13 bases in the middle.

This clonotype was picked up many times. The CDR3 region is CASSFPGQGTDTQYF. CDR3 nucleotides: TGTGCCAGCAGCTTTCCCGGACAGGGAACCGATACGCAGTATTTT. The chain is built from TRBV5-4 and TRBJ2-3; TRBD1 agrees at 8 bases. J lost 6 bases, V lost 2 bases, and 8 bases had no gene match. Germline V CDR1 and CDR2: SGHNT, YYREEE (reference sequence). CDR3 length: 15 residues.

The table lists this clonotype with a few counts. CDR3: CASGTSGYYNEQFF. CDR3 DNA: TGCGCCAGCGGGACTAGCGGGTATTACAATGAGCAGTTCTTC. The gene calls are TRBV5-1 and TRBJ2-1, with 12 bases that match TRBD2. V gave up 7 bases and J gave up 4 bases; unmatched junction bases: 3. Germline CDR1 reads SGHRS; CDR2 reads YFSETQ. This CDR3 is built from 14 residues.

The sample holds a few counts of this clonotype. The V and J genes are TRBV7-6 and TRBJ2-7; D perhaps matches TRBD1 (6 bases). The CDR3 has 17 residues. The V end lost 2 bases, the J end lost 3 bases, and 20 bases lay between the germline ends. CDR1 is SGHVS, CDR2 FNYEAQ, per germline. Here the CDR3 DNA reads TGTGCCAGCAGCTTAACGACAGGTTTATTCTCCGGCTACGAGCAGTACTTC. Amino acids: CASSLTTGLFSGYEQYF.

The chain combines TRBV30 with TRBJ2-1; no clear D gene. Per the germline V gene, CDR1 is GTSNPN and CDR2 is SVGIG (reference sequence). This CDR3 is 17 amino acids long. Trimming took off 3 bases at V and 4 bases at J, with 22 bases between the two ends. CDR3: CAWSSRPLGRPYNEQFF. The CDR3, as DNA: TGTGCCTGGAGCTCTCGTCCGCTGGGCCGTCCTTACAATGAGCAGTTCTTC.

This clonotype came up many times. The V gene is TRBV7-9, the J gene TRBJ1-1, with 10 nucleotides matching TRBD1. The trim removed 1 base at V and 7 bases at J, leaving 3 bases unmatched. Germline assignment: CDR1 SEHNR and CDR2 FQNEAQ (reference sequence). The CDR3 covers 14 residues. For the CDR3, the DNA is TGTGCCAGCAGCTTAGGACAGGGGGCTATTGAAGCTTTCTTT. This gives the protein CASSLGQGAIEAFF.

This clonotype came up many times. The CDR3 DNA reads TGTGCCAGCAGCTCGGGACAGAGCCAAGAGACCCAGTACTTC. Protein sequence: CASSSGQSQETQYF. The chain recombines TRBV11-3 with TRBJ2-5; TRBD1 matches at 7 bases. The germline gives CDR1 SGHNT, CDR2 YENEEA. Unmatched junction bases numbered 3, after V lost 4 bases and J lost 1 base. The length of the CDR3 is 14 residues.

This clonotype was recorded a few times. V gene TRBV4-2 combines with J gene TRBJ2-7; 8 bases agree with TRBD2. V shed 4 bases and J 5 bases; nucleotides not matched to a gene: 19. Per the germline V gene, CDR1 is LGHNA and CDR2 is YNFKEQ. This CDR3 contains 18 residues. The CDR3 bases are TGTGCCAGCAGCCGTGGAGCCGGCGGAGCGGGAGTTGACCACGAGCAGTACTTC. It translates to CASSRGAGGAGVDHEQYF.

This clonotype was recorded a few times. The chain uses TRBV19 and TRBJ2-7; D gene ambiguous. The V and J ends lost 7 bases and 5 bases respectively, with 18 bases between them. This CDR3 spans 14 amino acids. Germline values: CDR1 LNHDA, CDR2 SQIVND (reference sequence). CDR3 protein: CASIYNHGVHEQYF. CDR3 coding DNA: TGTGCCAGTATTTATAACCATGGGGTCCACGAGCAGTACTTC.

The sample holds many counts of this clonotype. The chain combines TRBV5-5 with TRBJ1-6, with 7 positions matching TRBD1. The CDR3 spans 15 residues. V shed 4 bases and J 7 bases; nucleotides not matched to a gene: 8. Germline values: CDR1 SGHKS, CDR2 YYEKEE (reference sequence). The CDR3 DNA is TGTGCCAGCAGCCTCCCCCCAGGGGGGAATTCACCCCTCCACTTT. Translated: CASSLPPGGNSPLHF.

A few counts support this clonotype. The V call is TRBV12-3 or TRBV12-4, the J call TRBJ2-7, with a possible D match to TRBD2 (6 bases). Trimming took 3 bases from V and 2 from J, leaving 11 bases between them. The CDR3 has 14 residues. The CDR3: CASSFGGSAYEQYF. Here the CDR3 DNA reads TGTGCCAGCAGTTTTGGGGGGAGCGCCTACGAGCAGTACTTC.

This clonotype came up many times. This rearrangement joins TRBV12-5 to TRBJ2-5; possible D gene TRBD1, 6 bases. Per germline, CDR1 LGHNT and CDR2 FRNRAP. V lost 1 base to trimming and J lost 1 base, with 7 bases between them. The CDR3 runs 14 residues. The CDR3, as DNA: TGTGCTAGTGGTTTGGGGGACACCCAAGAGACCCAGTACTTC. Residues: CASGLGDTQETQYF.

Concerning this clonotype itself: A much larger clone sits a single nucleotide away, making a read error possible. The chain carries TRBV7-3 and TRBJ2-3; 13 bases fit TRBD2. The CDR3 is 15 amino acids. Germline lookup yields CDR1 SGHTA and CDR2 FQGTGA. In nucleotides, the CDR3 is TGTGCCAGCAGCCGGACTAGCGGGAGCGCAGATACGCAGTTTTTT. It encodes CASSRTSGSADTQFF.

This clonotype was seen many times. For the CDR3, the DNA is TGCGCCAGCAGCCTTTCCCCGGGACAGGGGGCAGAGACCCAGTACTTC. Its protein is CASSLSPGQGAETQYF. The chain employs TRBV4-1 and TRBJ2-5; 12 nucleotides line up with TRBD1. Trimming took 4 bases from V and 4 from J; bases not matched to a gene: 7. The CDR3 loop spans 16 amino acids. Germline assignment: CDR1 MGHRA and CDR2 YSYEKL.

This clonotype was counted ten times or more. The rearrangement uses TRBV7-6 and TRBJ1-1; perhaps TRBD1 as D (6 bases). Germline V CDR1 and CDR2: SGHVS, FNYEAQ. The V end lost 5 bases, the J end lost 2 bases, and 18 bases lay between the germline ends. CDR3 length equals 16 residues. This CDR3 is CASSPRRDMKNTEAFF. CDR3 DNA: TGTGCCAGCAGCCCTCGAAGGGACATGAAAAACACTGAAGCTTTCTTT.

The chain recombines TRBV7-9 with TRBJ2-1; 7 bases match TRBD1. Germline-derived CDR1 and CDR2 are SEHNR and FQNEAQ (reference sequence). This CDR3 is 12 amino acids long. With 11 bases clipped from V and 5 bases from J, the junction kept 6 bases outside the gene matches. As DNA, the CDR3 is TGTGCCGGCACCGACAGGGACAATGAGCAGTTCTTC. Translation: CAGTDRDNEQFF.

The chain combines TRBV3-1 with TRBJ1-1; D gene ambiguous. This CDR3 has 17 amino acids. Germline CDR1 and CDR2: LGHDT and YNNKEL (reference sequence). Trimming removed 8 bases at V and 3 bases at J, with 25 bases between. The CDR3 loop is CASGPGMGREVDTEAFF. The CDR3 nucleotides are TGTGCCAGCGGCCCGGGGATGGGAAGGGAGGTGGACACTGAAGCTTTCTTT.

The chain is built from TRBV23-1 and TRBJ2-2; no reliable D call. TRBV23-1 is assigned to the ORF class and has an uncertain function. V shed 8 bases and J shed 7 bases, with 17 bases lying between them. CDR3 length: 14 residues. Here the CDR3 reads CASVENRIVGELFF. DNA of the CDR3: TGCGCCAGCGTCGAGAATCGTATCGTCGGGGAGCTGTTTTTT.

This clonotype was observed many times. The genes are TRBV5-1 and TRBJ2-5; D unresolved. CDR1 and CDR2 from the germline V gene are SGHRS and YFSETQ. The CDR3 has 15 residues. Between the trimmed V and J ends, which lost 2 bases and 1 base, there was a span of 12 bases. This CDR3 reads CASSFRASIQETQYF. For the CDR3, the DNA is TGCGCCAGCAGCTTCCGGGCCAGCATCCAAGAGACCCAGTACTTC.

This clonotype was detected ten times or more. This chain joins TRBV6-5 and TRBJ1-3, with TRBD1 matching over 7 bases. The V gene end was trimmed by 0 bases and the J gene end by 6 bases; junction bases not matched to a gene: 2. This CDR3 has 14 residues. Germline assignment: CDR1 MNHEY and CDR2 SVGAGI. The chain's CDR3 is CASSYSEGANTIYF. The CDR3 DNA is TGTGCCAGCAGTTACTCGGAGGGGGCAAACACCATATATTTT.